The T cell receptor beta chain described here comes from a study of blood T cells in healthy people across ages (dated by TCRdb to 2014 to 2015). Regarding the complete study: In model experiments, roughly one uniquely barcoded TCR beta cDNA molecule per two T cells was captured by template switching. Four age groups were formed from the donors: young (average approximately 15 years), middle-aged (approximately 40), aged (about 62) and long-lived (more than 75). Using deep sequencing normalized with unique cDNA molecular identifiers, the study measured how TCR beta repertoire diversity changes with age. Donors of different ages were randomly distributed across sequencing lanes to avoid experimental bias. Two additional independent replicas of 1 million unique cDNA reads from the same blood draw were analyzed for two donors (one aged 18 to 30 and one aged 80 or older). Results and caveats for the whole study, not just this receptor: Compared with the aged group, more naive CD4+ T cells, fewer expanded clones and increased TCR diversity were shown by the long-lived group, suggesting age selection. Donor CMV infection status was unknown, potentially confounding age-related changes in expanded clonotypes. Conclusive comparison of naive and antigen-experienced compartments was prevented by the profiling of bulk unsorted PBMCs. As age increased, observed TCR beta diversity per million T cells dropped in a roughly linear way, and a significant reduction was already evident by age 40. Estimates of total diversity from one million sequenced T cells were regarded as lower bounds and underestimates. A strong correlation was found between observed TCR beta diversity and the percentage of naive T cells measured by flow cytometry.

The donors were 40 or so Caucasian individuals from Russia, aged 6 to 90 years, who were systemically healthy. Approximately 10 milliliters of peripheral blood were collected from each donor into EDTA-treated Vacutainer tubes. Ficoll-Paque density-gradient centrifugation was used to isolate PBMCs, with at least 7 million per sample. Trizol reagent was used to extract total RNA from PBMCs, with at least 5 micrograms per sample. Naive CD45RAhigh/CD27high T cell percentages were measured by flow cytometry on a PBMC aliquot from every donor. This clonotype was seen a handful of times. Its antigen is still unknown. The input lacks base qualities; no much larger clone sits a single base away. The CDR3 measures 15 amino acids from cysteine to phenylalanine. Of all the DNA, just the CDR3 is kept, 45 bases in frame from base 1. From a lookup of the germline V gene, CDR1 and CDR2 are KGHDR and SFDVKD. Clipping removes 3 bases from V and 5 bases from J, with 4 as the unmatched junction base count.

The receptor library was made with 5' RACE. These reads were obtained on an Illumina HiSeq 2500. A second roughly 6 to 11 cycle PCR used a sample-barcoded 5' primer and a J-beta primer mix. A unique molecular identifier was introduced onto each TCR beta cDNA molecule by a template-switch 5' adaptor carrying 12 random nucleotides. At least 2.5 million CDR3-containing paired-end reads were obtained from each sample. All of the RNA was converted into first-strand cDNA using the Mint cDNA synthesis kit, with a TRBC-specific oligonucleotide serving as the primer. All cDNA was treated with uracil-DNA glycosylase and then went through a first 18-cycle PCR with the universal primers M1SS and BC2_uni_R. On the authors' methods: For normalization, 1 million high-quality reads, each with a distinct molecular identifier, were randomly selected from each sample. Reads with shared molecular identifiers were discarded instead of being binned into consensus sequences. MiTCR, with a Q25 quality threshold and the strictest error-elimination algorithm, was used for CDR3 identification, clonotype clustering and error correction. Lower-bound total TCR beta diversity was estimated with a nonparametric unseen species model using Euler transformation. TCRdb reworked the public reads: Q25 trimming with fastp, MiXCR clone assembly, productive beta chains retained. CDR3 protein duplicates are merged, each entry listing the most common genes and DNA. The authors' filters were not applied to this entry. The sample has hundreds of thousands of distinct CDR3 sequences on record, 20% to 25% of them singletons. Roughly 3.6% of the sample lies in the top ten.

This receptor chain uses TRBV24-1 and TRBJ2-3; 10 of the junction bases match TRBD2. Sequenced: blood. The sequence was collected from a man in his sixties or seventies in good health. The sequence in DNA is TGTGCCACCAGTGATACCCGACTAGCGGGAGATACGCAGTATTTT. Its protein is CATSDTRLAGDTQYF.